The rows below give T cell receptor beta chains drawn from one sample of a study of identical twins. TCRdb itself ran the 5' RACE reads through MiXCR, one entry per CDR3 protein. Among around 1.7 million distinct CDR3 sequences listed, under 35% were seen once. The specimen was cord blood. The receptors shown here come from a newborn girl in good health. CDR3s include the opening cysteine and the closing phenylalanine or tryptophan. D genes are given only for firm matches. A row's size may be missing; if present it is once, few, many or a size class.

D gene: NA; V gene: TRBV20-1; clone size: NA; J gene: TRBJ1-5; CDR3 DNA: TGCAGCCTACGGGTCGGGAGCAATCAGCCCCAGCATTTT; CDR3 protein: CSLRVGSNQPQHF
D gene: NA; V gene: TRBV24-1; clone size: NA; J gene: TRBJ2-7; CDR3 DNA: TGTGCCACCAGTGACCCCGAATCCTCCTACGAGCAGTACTTC; CDR3 protein: CATSDPESSYEQYF
D gene: NA; V gene: TRBV20-1; clone size: NA; J gene: TRBJ2-1; CDR3 DNA: TGCAGTGCTAGGAGGGGCGCTCATGAGCAGTTCTTC; CDR3 protein: CSARRGAHEQFF
D gene: NA; V gene: TRBV27; clone size: few; J gene: TRBJ1-1; CDR3 DNA: TGTGCCAGCAGTTTAGTTCGGTACACTGAAGCTTTCTTT; CDR3 protein: CASSLVRYTEAFF
D gene: NA; V gene: TRBV5-1; clone size: few; J gene: TRBJ2-4; CDR3 DNA: TGCGCCAGCAGCTTGGCCGCGATGGGCCCCTCCGCCAAAAACATTCAGTACTTC; CDR3 protein: CASSLAAMGPSAKNIQYF
D gene: TRBD1; V gene: TRBV29-1; clone size: many; J gene: TRBJ1-5; CDR3 DNA: TGCAGCGCCCAGGGGGTTGGCAATCAGCCCCAGCATTTT; CDR3 protein: CSAQGVGNQPQHF
D gene: NA; V gene: TRBV5-1; clone size: few; J gene: TRBJ2-1; CDR3 DNA: TGCGCCAGCAGCTTGGCCGGGGCTAGTCACTCCTACAATGAGCAGTTCTTC; CDR3 protein: CASSLAGASHSYNEQFF
D gene: NA; V gene: TRBV6-1; clone size: NA; J gene: TRBJ2-7; CDR3 DNA: TGTGCCAGCAGGATCAGGGAGTACGAGCAGTACTTC; CDR3 protein: CASRIREYEQYF
D gene: NA; V gene: TRBV12-3/TRBV12-4; clone size: few; J gene: TRBJ2-5; CDR3 DNA: TGTGCCAGCAGGGGGACGGAGCGGACCCAGTACTTC; CDR3 protein: CASRGTERTQYF
D gene: TRBD1; V gene: TRBV12-3/TRBV12-4; clone size: NA; J gene: TRBJ1-2; CDR3 DNA: TGTGCCACCCGACCGGGGACAGCTAACTATAGCTACACCTTC; CDR3 protein: CATRPGTANYSYTF
D gene: NA; V gene: TRBV29-1; clone size: NA; J gene: TRBJ1-2; CDR3 DNA: TGCAGCGTTGAAGACTGGGGCAGGGGCGGAAATGGCTACACCTTC; CDR3 protein: CSVEDWGRGGNGYTF
D gene: TRBD2; V gene: TRBV5-1; clone size: few; J gene: TRBJ2-7; CDR3 DNA: TGCGCCAGCAGCTTGGAGCCGGGAGGCGTCTACGAGCAGTACTTC; CDR3 protein: CASSLEPGGVYEQYF
D gene: NA; V gene: TRBV30; clone size: NA; J gene: TRBJ1-5; CDR3 DNA: TGTGCCTGGAGTGTACCCGGGACAATTAGCAATCAGCCCCAGCATTTT; CDR3 protein: CAWSVPGTISNQPQHF
D gene: NA; V gene: TRBV10-3; clone size: many; J gene: TRBJ2-3; CDR3 DNA: TGTGCCATCAGTAGGGAACAGGGTGGTGCAGATACGCAGTATTTT; CDR3 protein: CAISREQGGADTQYF
D gene: TRBD1; V gene: TRBV2; clone size: NA; J gene: TRBJ2-7; CDR3 DNA: TGTGCCAGTTACCGGGACAGGGATTCCTACGAGCAGTACTTC; CDR3 protein: CASYRDRDSYEQYF
D gene: TRBD2; V gene: TRBV29-1; clone size: NA; J gene: TRBJ2-2; CDR3 DNA: TGCAGCGTGGGACTACTGAACACCGGGGAGCTGTTTTTT; CDR3 protein: CSVGLLNTGELFF
D gene: NA; V gene: TRBV29-1; clone size: few; J gene: TRBJ2-7; CDR3 DNA: TGCAGCGTTGGACGTTACGGCTCCTACGAGCAGTACTTC; CDR3 protein: CSVGRYGSYEQYF
D gene: NA; V gene: TRBV5-1; clone size: few; J gene: TRBJ1-2; CDR3 DNA: TGCGCCAGCAGCTTGCTAAATAACTATGGCTACACCTTC; CDR3 protein: CASSLLNNYGYTF
D gene: NA; V gene: TRBV6-5; clone size: many; J gene: TRBJ2-1; CDR3 DNA: TGTGCCAGCAGTCCAAGACTAGTAGCCGATGAGCAGTTCTTC; CDR3 protein: CASSPRLVADEQFF
D gene: NA; V gene: TRBV6-1; clone size: few; J gene: TRBJ2-1; CDR3 DNA: TGTGCCAGCAGTGTGGGTCGCGACTCCTACAATGAGCAGTTCTTC; CDR3 protein: CASSVGRDSYNEQFF
D gene: NA; V gene: TRBV5-1; clone size: many; J gene: TRBJ2-4; CDR3 DNA: TGCGCCAGCAGCTTTGGAGCAGCTCAGAACATTCAGTACTTC; CDR3 protein: CASSFGAAQNIQYF
D gene: NA; V gene: TRBV20-1; clone size: many; J gene: TRBJ2-3; CDR3 DNA: TGCAGTGCAGGGCCGCAGGTGTCTACGCAGTATTTT; CDR3 protein: CSAGPQVSTQYF
D gene: TRBD2; V gene: TRBV4-1; clone size: NA; J gene: TRBJ2-7; CDR3 DNA: TGCGCCAGCAGCCGTAATCCTGGGACTAGTAGTAACGAGCAGTACTTC; CDR3 protein: CASSRNPGTSSNEQYF
D gene: NA; V gene: TRBV10-3; clone size: NA; J gene: TRBJ1-2; CDR3 DNA: TGTGCCATCAGTGATCGGATAAACTATGGCTACACCTTC; CDR3 protein: CAISDRINYGYTF
D gene: NA; V gene: TRBV11-1; clone size: many; J gene: TRBJ2-6; CDR3 DNA: TGTGCCAGCAGCTTAGACCCACAGGGCCCTCTCTCTGGGGCCAACGTCCTGACTTTC; CDR3 protein: CASSLDPQGPLSGANVLTF
D gene: TRBD2; V gene: TRBV5-1; clone size: NA; J gene: TRBJ2-3; CDR3 DNA: TGCGCCAGCAGCTTGGCTAGCGGGGCGAGCACAGATACGCAGTATTTT; CDR3 protein: CASSLASGASTDTQYF
D gene: TRBD1; V gene: TRBV20-1; clone size: many; J gene: TRBJ2-1; CDR3 DNA: TGCAGTGCTAGACGAGGGGGCTCTGATGAGCAGTTCTTC; CDR3 protein: CSARRGGSDEQFF
D gene: NA; V gene: TRBV10-3; clone size: few; J gene: TRBJ1-2; CDR3 DNA: TGTGCCATAGGGGACGGAAATAACTATGGCTACACCTTC; CDR3 protein: CAIGDGNNYGYTF
D gene: NA; V gene: TRBV6-1; clone size: few; J gene: TRBJ1-2; CDR3 DNA: TGTGCCAGCAGTCCCACAGCAGCCGCCGGTGGCTACACCTTC; CDR3 protein: CASSPTAAAGGYTF
D gene: NA; V gene: TRBV20-1; clone size: once; J gene: TRBJ2-4; CDR3 DNA: TGCAGTGCTAGAGATCCCCTTGGACAGTTAGCCAAAAACATTCAGTACTTC; CDR3 protein: CSARDPLGQLAKNIQYF
D gene: TRBD2; V gene: TRBV20-1; clone size: NA; J gene: TRBJ2-7; CDR3 DNA: TGCAGTGCTAGAGTTGCTAGCGGGGTCCACGAGCAGTACTTC; CDR3 protein: CSARVASGVHEQYF
D gene: NA; V gene: TRBV5-1; clone size: few; J gene: TRBJ2-3; CDR3 DNA: TGCGCCAGCAGCTTCCCTGGGGTGTTCTCTAGCACAGATACGCAGTATTTT; CDR3 protein: CASSFPGVFSSTDTQYF
D gene: TRBD1; V gene: TRBV11-2; clone size: once; J gene: TRBJ2-6; CDR3 DNA: TGTGCCAGCAGCTCAGGACAGGGGAATGGTGGGGCCAACGTCCTGACTTTC; CDR3 protein: CASSSGQGNGGANVLTF
D gene: TRBD2; V gene: TRBV12-5; clone size: NA; J gene: TRBJ2-1; CDR3 DNA: TGTGCTAGTGGTTTGACACCTAGCGGGAGAAGCTCCTACAATGAGCAGTTCTTC; CDR3 protein: CASGLTPSGRSSYNEQFF
D gene: NA; V gene: TRBV27; clone size: NA; J gene: TRBJ1-2; CDR3 DNA: TGTGCCAGCAGTTTAGGAAGGACCGGGACCTATGGCTACACCTTC; CDR3 protein: CASSLGRTGTYGYTF
D gene: NA; V gene: TRBV20-1; clone size: few; J gene: TRBJ2-5; CDR3 DNA: TGCAGTGCTAGAGACCCAATCAGCGGAGGAGAGACCCAGTACTTC; CDR3 protein: CSARDPISGGETQYF
D gene: NA; V gene: TRBV27; clone size: NA; J gene: TRBJ1-2; CDR3 DNA: TGTGCCAGCAGTTCTCAGGGGAAGGGTGGCTACACCTTC; CDR3 protein: CASSSQGKGGYTF
D gene: TRBD2; V gene: TRBV7-2; clone size: NA; J gene: TRBJ2-7; CDR3 DNA: TGTGCCAGCAGCTTAGGGTCAATAGCGGGAGCTGAGCAGTACTTC; CDR3 protein: CASSLGSIAGAEQYF
D gene: NA; V gene: TRBV9; clone size: NA; J gene: TRBJ2-3; CDR3 DNA: TGTGCCAGCAGCGCGAGACTCAGTAGCACAGATACGCAGTATTTT; CDR3 protein: CASSARLSSTDTQYF
D gene: NA; V gene: TRBV20-1; clone size: few; J gene: TRBJ2-1; CDR3 DNA: TGCAGTGCCCCAGCACGGATCCACAATGAGCAGTTCTTC; CDR3 protein: CSAPARIHNEQFF
D gene: NA; V gene: TRBV20-1; clone size: few; J gene: TRBJ2-5; CDR3 DNA: TGTAGTGCTAGACTAGGGGGGATCGATGAGCAGTACTTC; CDR3 protein: CSARLGGIDEQYF
D gene: NA; V gene: TRBV24-1; clone size: few; J gene: TRBJ1-1; CDR3 DNA: TGTGCCACCAGTGATAGGACTGGCACTGAAGCTTTCTTT; CDR3 protein: CATSDRTGTEAFF
D gene: TRBD1; V gene: TRBV7-9; clone size: few; J gene: TRBJ1-1; CDR3 DNA: TGTGCCAGCAGCCTCCGACAGGGACCTCGAGCTTTCTTT; CDR3 protein: CASSLRQGPRAFF
D gene: TRBD2; V gene: TRBV6-5; clone size: few; J gene: TRBJ2-3; CDR3 DNA: TGTGCCAGCAGTTACTCGGCAGGACTAGCGGGAAACACAGATACGCAGTATTTT; CDR3 protein: CASSYSAGLAGNTDTQYF
D gene: NA; V gene: TRBV11-2; clone size: NA; J gene: TRBJ2-1; CDR3 DNA: TGTGCCAGCAGCTTAGTGCCCCCGAGCTCCTACAATGAGCAGTTCTTC; CDR3 protein: CASSLVPPSSYNEQFF
D gene: NA; V gene: TRBV30; clone size: NA; J gene: TRBJ1-5; CDR3 DNA: TGTGCCTGGAGTGCGGTCAGCAATCAGCCCCAGCATTTT; CDR3 protein: CAWSAVSNQPQHF